Listed below are T cell receptor beta chains from one sample, sequenced in a study of blood T cell repertoires in COVID-19. Only in-frame clones appear in the TCRdb table, and some are missing; sequencing was by immunoSEQ multiplex PCR. The profile covers under 300,000 clones, with roughly nine tenths appearing a single time and around 4.6% taken by the ten largest. Input material: peripheral blood. All receptors derive from a woman in her thirties or forties who had recovered from COVID-19. The CDR3 runs from the conserved cysteine through the conserved F or W. Each record gives: CDR3 length, clone size, J gene, D gene, V gene, CDR3 protein, CDR3 DNA. D genes are given only for firm matches. Clone size is shown for a subset of rows, as once, few, many or a class of expanded clone.

len: 15; abundance: .; j_gene: TRBJ2-5; d_gene: .; v_gene: TRBV6-2/TRBV6-3; CDR3aa: CASSPRTPQGETQYF; CDR3nt: TGTGCCAGCAGCCCCCGGACGCCCCAGGGGGAGACCCAGTACTTC
len: 14; abundance: .; j_gene: TRBJ2-5; d_gene: .; v_gene: TRBV9; CDR3aa: CASNSGKNQETQYF; CDR3nt: TGTGCCAGCAATTCGGGTAAAAATCAAGAGACCCAGTACTTC
len: 14; abundance: .; j_gene: TRBJ2-7; d_gene: .; v_gene: TRBV6-1; CDR3aa: CASSEAIGLGEQYF; CDR3nt: TGTGCCAGCAGTGAAGCAATCGGACTGGGGGAGCAGTACTTC
len: 14; abundance: .; j_gene: TRBJ1-3; d_gene: .; v_gene: TRBV9; CDR3aa: CASTETRSGNTIYF; CDR3nt: TGTGCCAGCACCGAGACACGCTCTGGAAACACCATATATTTT
len: 16; abundance: once; j_gene: TRBJ2-5; d_gene: .; v_gene: TRBV11-3; CDR3aa: CASSSDTRLPMETQYF; CDR3nt: TGTGCCAGCAGCTCTGATACCCGGTTACCGATGGAGACCCAGTACTTC
len: 18; abundance: .; j_gene: TRBJ2-1; d_gene: TRBD2; v_gene: TRBV5-1; CDR3aa: CASSLGLAGGPGHNEQFF; CDR3nt: TGCGCCAGCAGCTTGGGTCTAGCGGGAGGCCCGGGCCACAATGAGCAGTTCTTC
len: 13; abundance: .; j_gene: TRBJ1-5; d_gene: TRBD1; v_gene: TRBV6-5; CDR3aa: CASRKTGGQPQHF; CDR3nt: TGTGCCAGCAGGAAAACAGGGGGTCAGCCCCAGCATTTT
len: 12; abundance: few; j_gene: TRBJ1-2; d_gene: TRBD1; v_gene: TRBV12-3/TRBV12-4; CDR3aa: CASSLRQGGYTF; CDR3nt: TGTGCCAGCAGTTTGCGACAGGGGGGCTACACCTTC
len: 15; abundance: .; j_gene: TRBJ2-2; d_gene: TRBD1; v_gene: TRBV27; CDR3aa: CASSPNRGNTGELFF; CDR3nt: TGTGCCAGCAGCCCAAACAGGGGGAACACCGGGGAGCTGTTTTTT
len: 16; abundance: once; j_gene: TRBJ2-2; d_gene: .; v_gene: TRBV9; CDR3aa: CASSVATQANTGELFF; CDR3nt: TGTGCCAGCAGCGTAGCTACGCAAGCGAACACCGGGGAGCTGTTTTTT
len: 17; abundance: few; j_gene: TRBJ1-2; d_gene: .; v_gene: TRBV7-9; CDR3aa: CASSPSQGRLANYGYTF; CDR3nt: TGTGCCAGCAGCCCCAGTCAGGGAAGGCTAGCTAACTATGGCTACACCTTC
len: 12; abundance: .; j_gene: TRBJ1-4; d_gene: .; v_gene: TRBV6-5; CDR3aa: CASPRVSEKLFF; CDR3nt: TGTGCCAGTCCCCGGGTTTCTGAAAAACTGTTTTTT
len: 17; abundance: .; j_gene: TRBJ2-3; d_gene: TRBD2; v_gene: TRBV9; CDR3aa: CASSARTSGDFTDTQYF; CDR3nt: TGTGCCAGCAGCGCTCGGACTAGCGGGGACTTCACAGATACGCAGTATTTT